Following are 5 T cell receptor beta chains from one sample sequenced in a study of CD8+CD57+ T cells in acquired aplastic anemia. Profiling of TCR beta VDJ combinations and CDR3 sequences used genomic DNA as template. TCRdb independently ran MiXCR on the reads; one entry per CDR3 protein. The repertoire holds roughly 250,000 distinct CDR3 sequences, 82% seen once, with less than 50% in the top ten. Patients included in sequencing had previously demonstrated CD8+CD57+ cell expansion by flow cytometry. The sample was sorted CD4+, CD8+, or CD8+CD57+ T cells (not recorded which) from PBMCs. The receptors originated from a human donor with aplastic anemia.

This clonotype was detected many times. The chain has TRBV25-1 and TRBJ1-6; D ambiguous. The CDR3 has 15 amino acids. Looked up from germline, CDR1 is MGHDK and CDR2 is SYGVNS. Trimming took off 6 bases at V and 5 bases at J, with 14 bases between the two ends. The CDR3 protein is CASRAWESDNSPLHF. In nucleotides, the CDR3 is TGTGCCAGCAGGGCGTGGGAAAGCGATAATTCACCCCTCCACTTT.

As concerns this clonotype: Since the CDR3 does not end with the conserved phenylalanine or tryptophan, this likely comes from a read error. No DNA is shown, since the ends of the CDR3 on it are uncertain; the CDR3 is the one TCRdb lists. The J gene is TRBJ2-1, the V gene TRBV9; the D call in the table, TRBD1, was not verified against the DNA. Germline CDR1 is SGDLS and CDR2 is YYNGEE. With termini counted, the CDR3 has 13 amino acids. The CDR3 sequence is CASSQEGTGEEKL.

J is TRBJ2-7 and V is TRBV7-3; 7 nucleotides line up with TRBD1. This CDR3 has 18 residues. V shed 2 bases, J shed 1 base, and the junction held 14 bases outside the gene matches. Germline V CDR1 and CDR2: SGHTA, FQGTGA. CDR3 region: CASSLDLDGTAQSYEQYV. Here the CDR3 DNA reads TGTGCCAGCAGCTTAGATCTAGACGGGACAGCCCAATCCTACGAGCAGTACGTC.

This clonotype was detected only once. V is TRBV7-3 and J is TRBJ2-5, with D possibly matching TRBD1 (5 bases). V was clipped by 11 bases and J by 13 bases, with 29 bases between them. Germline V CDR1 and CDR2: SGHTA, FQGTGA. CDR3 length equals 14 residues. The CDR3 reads CAYEVGAYQASPYF. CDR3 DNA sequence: TGTGCCTACGAGGTAGGGGCGTACCAAGCGAGCCCGTACTTC.

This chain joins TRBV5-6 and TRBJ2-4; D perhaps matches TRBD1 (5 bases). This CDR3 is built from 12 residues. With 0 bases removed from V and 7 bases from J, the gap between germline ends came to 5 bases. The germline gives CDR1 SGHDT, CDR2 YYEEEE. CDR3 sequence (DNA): TGTGCCAGCAGCTTGGAGGGGAACATTCAGTACTTC. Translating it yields CASSLEGNIQYF.